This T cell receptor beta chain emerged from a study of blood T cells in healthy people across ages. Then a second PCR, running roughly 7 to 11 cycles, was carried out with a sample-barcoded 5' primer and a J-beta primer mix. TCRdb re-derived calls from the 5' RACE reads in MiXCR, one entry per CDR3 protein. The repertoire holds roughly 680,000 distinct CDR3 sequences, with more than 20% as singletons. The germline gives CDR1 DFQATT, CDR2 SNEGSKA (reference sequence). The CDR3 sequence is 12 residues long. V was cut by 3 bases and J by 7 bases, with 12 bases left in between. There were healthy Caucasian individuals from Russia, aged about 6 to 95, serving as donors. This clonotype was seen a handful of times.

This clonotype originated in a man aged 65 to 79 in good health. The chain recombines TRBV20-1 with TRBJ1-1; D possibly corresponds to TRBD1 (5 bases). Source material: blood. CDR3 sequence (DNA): TGCAGTGCTAGTCCCAGGGCGGTTGAAGCTTTCTTT. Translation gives CSASPRAVEAFF.